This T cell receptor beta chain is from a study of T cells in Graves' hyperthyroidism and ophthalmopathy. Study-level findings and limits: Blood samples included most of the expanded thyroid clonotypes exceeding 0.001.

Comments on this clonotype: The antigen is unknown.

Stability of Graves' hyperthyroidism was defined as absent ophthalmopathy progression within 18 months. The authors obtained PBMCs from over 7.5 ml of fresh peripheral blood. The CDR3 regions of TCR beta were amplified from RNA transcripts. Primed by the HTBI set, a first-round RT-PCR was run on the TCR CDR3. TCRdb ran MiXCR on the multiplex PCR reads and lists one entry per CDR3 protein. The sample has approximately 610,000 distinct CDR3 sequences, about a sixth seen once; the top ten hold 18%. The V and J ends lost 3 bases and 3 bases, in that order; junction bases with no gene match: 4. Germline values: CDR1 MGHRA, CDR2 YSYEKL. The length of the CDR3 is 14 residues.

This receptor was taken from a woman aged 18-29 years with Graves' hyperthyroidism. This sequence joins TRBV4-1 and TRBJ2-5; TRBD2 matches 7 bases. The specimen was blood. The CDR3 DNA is TGCGCCAGCAGCCAGCGGGGGATTGAAGAGACCCAGTACTTC. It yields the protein CASSQRGIEETQYF.